What follows is one TCR beta chain and its context. This sample was taken from a study of T cell responses to AZD1222 COVID-19 vaccine. Germline loops: CDR1 LNHDA, CDR2 SQIVND (reference sequence). The germline V and J ends were trimmed by 5 bases and 6 bases, with 4 bases remaining between them. This CDR3 has 11 amino acids. Sequencing was performed with immunoSEQ multiplex PCR; in TCRdb, only in-frame clones are kept and a portion is missing. The table records 80,000 to 90,000 clones, 88% of them present only once. The rearrangement links TRBV19 to TRBJ2-2; D gene uncertain. The input for sequencing was peripheral blood, taken on day 0 of MenACWY control vaccination. The receptor was isolated from an adult in good health. The CDR3 nucleotides read TGTGCCAGTAGTTACGCCGGGGAGCTGTTTTTT. This translates into CASSYAGELFF.